This TCR beta chain stems from a study of cytomegalovirus exposure and HLA in healthy donors. CDR1 and CDR2 (germline): MNHEY, SVGAGI. Trimming took 5 bases from V and 6 from J, leaving 13 bases between them. This CDR3 contains 13 residues. Study-wide results and caveats: In vitro testing confirmed a few CMV-associated chains as specific for CMV antigens.

As concerns this clone: Its matching antigen is unknown.

TCRdb keeps only in-frame clones here, not all; method: immunoSEQ multiplex PCR. The data contain 250,000 or so clones, roughly 90% of them singletons. The source material was PBMCs. V usage is TRBV6-5 and J usage is TRBJ1-2, with D maybe TRBD1 (5 bases). The sequence was obtained from a man aged 18 to 29 in good health and CMV-seropositive. CDR3 nucleotide sequence: TGTGCCAGCAGTGGGGGATGGGGTGATGGCTACACCTTC. It is translated as CASSGGWGDGYTF.